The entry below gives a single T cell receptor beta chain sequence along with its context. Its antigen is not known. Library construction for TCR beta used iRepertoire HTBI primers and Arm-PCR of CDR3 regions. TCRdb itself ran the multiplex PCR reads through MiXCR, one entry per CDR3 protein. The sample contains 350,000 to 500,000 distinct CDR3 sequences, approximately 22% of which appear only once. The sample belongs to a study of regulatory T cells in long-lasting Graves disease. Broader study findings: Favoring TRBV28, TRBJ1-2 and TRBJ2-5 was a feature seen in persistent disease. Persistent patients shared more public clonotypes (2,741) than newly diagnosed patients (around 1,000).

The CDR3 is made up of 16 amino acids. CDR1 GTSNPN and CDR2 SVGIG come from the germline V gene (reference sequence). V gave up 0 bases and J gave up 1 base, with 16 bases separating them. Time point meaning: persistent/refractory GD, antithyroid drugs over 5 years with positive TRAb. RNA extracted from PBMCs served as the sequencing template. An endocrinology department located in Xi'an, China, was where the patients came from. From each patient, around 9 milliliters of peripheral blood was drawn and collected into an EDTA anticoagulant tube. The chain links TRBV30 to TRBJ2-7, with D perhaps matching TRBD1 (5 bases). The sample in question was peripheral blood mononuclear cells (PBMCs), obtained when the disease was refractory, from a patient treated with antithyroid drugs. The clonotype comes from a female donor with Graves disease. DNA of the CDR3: TGTGCCTGGAGTGTACGTGCAGGGATTAGGTCCTACGAGCAGTACTTC. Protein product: CAWSVRAGIRSYEQYF.